This entry lists 27 T cell receptor beta chains sequenced from one sample in a study of graft-versus-host responses after intestinal transplantation. Antigens of these TCRs are unknown. Using immunoSEQ multiplex PCR, the repertoire was profiled, and TCRdb retains in-frame clones only, with some absent. The data contain 90,000 to 120,000 clones, approximately 84% of them singletons. The starting material was unstimulated CD4+ T cells sorted from spleen or lymph node cells, obtained before intestinal transplant. The origin of the receptors is a human donor who received an intestinal transplant.

V usage is TRBV11-2 and J usage is TRBJ1-2, with D possibly being TRBD1 (6 bases). Trimming pared 1 base from V and 4 bases from J, leaving 19 bases between. CDR1 is SGHAT and CDR2 is FQNNGV in the germline V gene. CDR3 length: 17 residues. The CDR3: CASSLGLVGGAAYGYTF. The DNA for the CDR3 is TGTGCCAGCAGCTTAGGGCTGGTGGGGGGCGCTGCCTATGGCTACACCTTC.

The V call is TRBV9, the J call TRBJ1-1, with TRBD1 matching over 8 bases. In germline, CDR1 is SGDLS, CDR2 YYNGEE. V shed 3 bases, J shed 1 base, and the junction held 8 bases outside the gene matches. The CDR3 totals 16 residues. CDR3 nucleotides: TGTGCCAGCAGCGGTGGACAGGGTGGGACGAACACTGAAGCTTTCTTT. Translation: CASSGGQGGTNTEAFF.

The chain joins TRBV7-9 to TRBJ2-5; 7 nucleotides agree with TRBD2. Trimming removed 1 base from V and 4 bases from J; junction bases left unmatched: 6. The CDR3 runs 15 residues. Germline-derived CDR1 and CDR2 are SEHNR and FQNEAQ (reference sequence). CDR3 region: CASSLGQGRAETQYF. The CDR3 DNA follows: TGTGCCAGCAGCTTAGGCCAAGGGAGGGCAGAGACCCAGTACTTC.

This clone was seen a few times. The chain carries TRBV5-1 and TRBJ2-7; D possibly corresponds to TRBD1 (5 bases). Germline V gives CDR1 SGHRS, CDR2 YFSETQ. CDR3 length: 13 residues. V was cut by 4 bases and J by 4 bases, with 12 bases left in between. For the CDR3, the DNA is TGCGCCAGCAGCGCCCGTACAGGATACGAGCAGTACTTC. Amino acids: CASSARTGYEQYF. Full variable domain (remainder filled in from reference TRBV5-1 and TRBJ2-7): KAGVTQTPRYLIKTRGQQVTLSCSPISGHRSVSWYQQTPGQGLQFLFEYFSETQRNKGNFPGRFSGRQFSNSRSEMNVSTLELGDSALYLCASSARTGYEQYFGPGTRLTVT.

DNA for the CDR3: TGTGCCAGCAGCCAGCGTACAGGGGCCCGGAACACTGAAGCTTTCTTT. Protein sequence: CASSQRTGARNTEAFF. The chain links TRBV4-2 to TRBJ1-1; 7 nucleotides line up with TRBD1. J gave up 1 base and V 3 bases, and 8 bases lay outside the gene matches. Germline V gives CDR1 LGHNA, CDR2 YNFKEQ. CDR3 length: 16 amino acids.

This chain connects TRBV18 to TRBJ1-4; the match to TRBD1 covers 8 bases. Germline lookup yields CDR1 KGHSH and CDR2 LQKENI. The CDR3 consists of 15 residues. Trimming at V came to 6 bases and at J to 5 bases, leaving 8 bases not matched to a gene. The CDR3 nucleotides are TGTGCCAGCTCTCCTAAGACAGGGGAGAATGAAAAACTGTTTTTT. Translation gives CASSPKTGENEKLFF.

This clone has ten or more counts. This rearrangement joins TRBV7-9 to TRBJ1-3; D ambiguous. The V gene's germline CDR1 is SEHNR and CDR2 FQNEAQ (reference sequence). The CDR3 spans 15 residues. Deletions cut 3 bases from V and 2 bases from J, with 11 bases between. In DNA form, the CDR3 reads TGTGCCAGCAGCTTTACTTGGGCCGCTGGAAACACCATATATTTT. Its protein is CASSFTWAAGNTIYF.

V and J are TRBV4-1 and TRBJ2-1; 11 bases line up with TRBD2. V lost 4 bases, J lost 0 bases, and 14 bases stayed unmatched. There are 20 residues in the CDR3. Germline V CDR1 and CDR2: MGHRA, YSYEKL. The DNA of the CDR3 is TGCGCCAGCAGCCCGAGTCCACTAGCGGGGGATCGGAGCTCCTACAATGAGCAGTTCTTC. As protein: CASSPSPLAGDRSSYNEQFF.

In DNA, the CDR3 is TGTGCCAGCAGTTGGGACAGGACCTCCTACGAGCAGTACTTC. It specifies CASSWDRTSYEQYF. The chain has TRBV6-5 and TRBJ2-7; 8 bases agree with TRBD1. Losses at the gene ends were 4 bases for V and 0 bases for J; bases not matched to a gene: 2. The CDR3 sequence is 14 residues long. The germline CDR1 and CDR2 sequences are MNHEY and SVGAGI.

The chain couples TRBV12-5 to TRBJ1-1; D possibly corresponds to TRBD1 (6 bases). CDR1 is LGHNT, CDR2 FRNRAP, per germline. V gave up 3 bases and J gave up 4 bases, with 9 bases separating them. The CDR3 runs to 13 residues. CDR3 region: CASGLQGFTEAFF. The CDR3 bases are TGTGCTAGTGGTTTACAGGGATTCACTGAAGCTTTCTTT.

CDR3 loop: CASNRRTSGRREQYF. The CDR3 DNA follows: TGTGCCAGCAACAGGAGGACTAGCGGGAGGAGGGAGCAGTACTTC. The rearrangement uses TRBV28 and TRBJ2-7, with TRBD2 matching 14 bases. Germline V gene data show CDR1 as MDHEN and CDR2 as SYDVKM. The CDR3 covers 15 residues. V lost 7 bases and J lost 7; bases outside the gene matches: 9.

This clone came up a few times. The genes are TRBV6-1 and TRBJ2-7; 7 nucleotides align to TRBD2. V gave up 0 bases and J gave up 5 bases; unmatched junction bases: 7. This CDR3 has 15 amino acids. Germline V lookup: CDR1 MNHNS, CDR2 SASEGT. CDR3 in DNA: TGTGCCAGCAGTGAAGCCGGCGGGGGTCAGGACGAGCAGTACTTC. Translated: CASSEAGGGQDEQYF.

About this clone itself: Germline and junction disagree at one end, which may indicate a read error. The chain carries TRBV5-1 and TRBJ2-2, with D perhaps TRBD2 (5 bases). The CDR3 spans 13 residues. From germline, CDR1 is SGHRS and CDR2 YFSETQ. CDR3 protein: CASSNMNTGELLF. CDR3 bases: TGCGCCAGCAGTAATATGAACACCGGGGAGCTGCTTTTT.

The chain couples TRBV2 to TRBJ2-5; TRBD1 matches 9 bases. In germline, CDR1 is SNHLY, CDR2 FYNNEI. The J segment lost 5 bases and the V segment lost 2 bases, leaving 3 bases of the junction unmatched. The CDR3 has 14 amino acids. Here the CDR3 reads CASSEWDREETQYF. CDR3 nucleotide sequence: TGTGCCAGCAGTGAATGGGACAGGGAGGAGACCCAGTACTTC.

This clone appeared once. This sequence joins TRBV5-1 and TRBJ2-1; D might be TRBD1 (6 bases). V was clipped by 0 bases and J by 3 bases, with 13 bases between them. The V gene's germline CDR1 is SGHRS and CDR2 YFSETQ. The CDR3 loop spans 16 amino acids. The DNA for the CDR3 is TGCGCCAGCAGCTTGGGCCGGAGACAGGACTACAATGAGCAGTTCTTC. It specifies CASSLGRRQDYNEQFF.

The rearrangement links TRBV6-5 to TRBJ1-4; D is perhaps TRBD1 (6 bases). Trimming cost V 4 bases and J 10 bases, with 22 bases left between them. There are 16 residues in the CDR3. Germline CDR1 MNHEY, CDR2 SVGAGI. The CDR3 nucleotides are TGTGCCAGCAGTTTAACTTCAACAGGGAGAGGAGGAAAACTGTTTTTT. This gives the protein CASSLTSTGRGGKLFF.

The count of this clone is one. This rearrangement joins TRBV28 to TRBJ2-7; D call uncertain. The CDR3 spans 13 residues. Germline loops: CDR1 MDHEN, CDR2 SYDVKM. Trimming stripped 4 bases from V and 2 bases from J, with 9 bases between. The DNA of the CDR3 is TGTGCCAGCAGTTCGTCTCCTACCTACGAGCAGTACTTC. Translating gives CASSSSPTYEQYF.

The chain joins TRBV10-1 to TRBJ2-3; tentative D call: TRBD2 (7 bases). Trimming took 4 bases from V and 3 from J, leaving 17 bases between them. This CDR3 contains 16 residues. Germline V gene sequence: CDR1 WNHNN, CDR2 SYGVQD (reference sequence). CDR3 amino acids: CASSAGGGGVTDTQYF. For the CDR3, the DNA is TGCGCCAGCAGTGCCGGGGGCGGGGGTGTTACAGATACGCAGTATTTT.

The CDR3 reads CASSRGRTIKEKLFF. The DNA of the CDR3 is TGTGCCAGCAGCCGAGGACGGACAATTAAAGAAAAACTGTTTTTT. V is TRBV4-2 and J is TRBJ1-4; D may be TRBD1 (5 bases). V dropped 4 bases and J dropped 8 bases, with 17 bases sitting between them. The germline V gene has CDR1 LGHNA and CDR2 YNFKEQ. CDR3 length equals 15 residues.

The chain couples TRBV11-2 to TRBJ2-3; 8 bases match TRBD2. The ends lost 3 bases at V and 4 bases at J; junction bases unmatched: 3. Germline V gives CDR1 SGHAT, CDR2 FQNNGV. The CDR3 totals 14 residues. The CDR3 DNA sequence: TGTGCCAGCAGCTTGGGACTAGGGGCAGATACGCAGTATTTT. Its protein is CASSLGLGADTQYF.

This sequence joins TRBV10-1 and TRBJ2-5; D remains ambiguous. The CDR3 totals 15 residues. Germline loops: CDR1 WNHNN, CDR2 SYGVQD (reference sequence). V lost 0 bases, J lost 2 bases, and 10 bases lay in between. CDR3 amino acids: CASSESLTGQETQYF. DNA of the CDR3: TGCGCCAGCAGTGAGTCGTTAACCGGGCAAGAGACCCAGTACTTC.

This sequence joins TRBV5-1 and TRBJ2-3; D is unresolved. The germline V gene has CDR1 SGHRS and CDR2 YFSETQ. The V and J ends lost 1 base and 2 bases respectively, with 8 bases between them. The CDR3 is 14 residues long. CDR3 loop: CASSLNSYTDTQYF. Written as DNA, the CDR3 is TGCGCCAGCAGCTTGAACAGTTACACAGATACGCAGTATTTT. Looking up the rest from reference TRBV5-1 and TRBJ2-3 gives the full variable domain: KAGVTQTPRYLIKTRGQQVTLSCSPISGHRSVSWYQQTPGQGLQFLFEYFSETQRNKGNFPGRFSGRQFSNSRSEMNVSTLELGDSALYLCASSLNSYTDTQYFGPGTRLTVL.

About this clone: In the same sample, other DNA sequences code for this CDR3. V usage is TRBV6-1 and J usage is TRBJ1-1; 7 bases line up with TRBD1. This CDR3 is 15 amino acids long. With 6 bases clipped from V and 1 base from J, the junction kept 8 bases outside the gene matches. Per germline, CDR1 MNHNS and CDR2 SASEGT. CDR3 loop: CASREQGTPNTEAFF. CDR3 DNA sequence: TGTGCCAGCAGAGAACAGGGGACCCCGAACACTGAAGCTTTCTTT.

The rearrangement links TRBV2 to TRBJ1-3; D not certain. CDR3 length: 11 residues. The germline V gene has CDR1 SNHLY and CDR2 FYNNEI. V lost 3 bases, J lost 8 bases, and 5 bases lay in between. DNA of the CDR3: TGTGCCAGCAGTGATGAGGACACCATATATTTT. Its protein product is CASSDEDTIYF. The whole variable domain, filled in from reference TRBV2 and TRBJ1-3, reads EPEVTQTPSHQVTQMGQEVILRCVPISNHLYFYWYRQILGQKVEFLVSFYNNEISEKSEIFDDQFSVERPDGSNFTLKIRSTKLEDSAMYFCASSDEDTIYFGEGSWLTVV.

The chain recombines TRBV27 with TRBJ2-1; maybe TRBD2 (5 bases). Per germline, CDR1 MNHEY and CDR2 SMNVEV (reference sequence). The CDR3 is 14 amino acids. V was shortened by 5 bases and J by 11 bases, with 19 bases between the two germline ends. The CDR3 nucleotides read TGTGCCAGCAGTCCGACTAAATACATTCGAAAGCAGTTCTTC. It specifies CASSPTKYIRKQFF.

The chain employs TRBV5-4 and TRBJ1-6; TRBD1 aligns across 8 bases. This CDR3 contains 15 residues. J lost 9 bases, V lost 3 bases, and 8 bases had no gene match. Germline V CDR1 and CDR2: SGHNT, YYREEE (reference sequence). The CDR3: CASSYGTGLGSPLHF. DNA for the CDR3: TGTGCCAGCAGCTATGGGACAGGTTTGGGTTCACCCCTCCACTTT.

The V call is TRBV29-1, the J call TRBJ2-5; a weak D match, TRBD1 (6 bases). Germline values: CDR1 SQVTM, CDR2 ANQGSEA. Trimming left V 1 base short and J 4 bases short, with 10 bases between. This CDR3 has 13 residues. CDR3 region: CSVEGRGTETQYF. CDR3 coding DNA: TGCAGCGTTGAAGGCAGGGGAACAGAGACCCAGTACTTC.